This is a list of T cell receptor beta chains from one sample in a study of identical twins. From the 5' RACE reads, TCRdb called clonotypes with MiXCR, one entry per CDR3 protein. The sample comprises nearly 650,000 distinct CDR3 sequences, 7.1% of which are singletons, and less than 2% rests with the top ten. This sample also appeared in a second study, on yellow fever vaccine responses in identical twins.

Sequenced input: PBMCs. The receptors shown here come from a woman younger than 30 in good health. CDR3s include the opening cysteine and the closing phenylalanine or tryptophan. Fields, in order: J gene, clone size, V gene, D gene, CDR3 DNA, CDR3 protein. A D gene is named only where the DNA matches it firmly. Size is stated for part of the rows, as once, few or many counts, or as a class when the clone is expanded.

>TRBJ2-2|few|TRBV20-1|TRBD2
TGCAGTGCGTCGGCTAGCGGGGGTCAGAACACCGGGGAGCTGTTTTTT
CSASASGGQNTGELFF
>TRBJ2-1|many|TRBV5-1|-
TGCGCCAGCAGCGGGGAGGGGGCCCCTTACAATGAGCAGTTCTTC
CASSGEGAPYNEQFF
>TRBJ2-5|few|TRBV3-1|TRBD2
TGTGCCAGCAGCCCTCGCCAGCGGGGGTACCAAGAGACCCAGTACTTC
CASSPRQRGYQETQYF
>TRBJ1-1|many|TRBV20-1|-
TGCAGTGCTAGAGCGGGGGCACTGAACACTGAAGCTTTCTTT
CSARAGALNTEAFF
>TRBJ2-5|few|TRBV5-1|-
TGCGCCAGCAGTTGGGGAGGCGCGACTAGAAGGGAGAAACGGGAGACCCAGTACTTC
CASSWGGATRREKRETQYF
>TRBJ2-7|many|TRBV5-1|-
TGCGCCAGCAGCGCAAGATTGCGGGGCACCTACGAGCAGTACTTC
CASSARLRGTYEQYF
>TRBJ2-7|-|TRBV7-9|-
TGTGCCAGCAGCTTCCCAGCCCGCGGGGTAAACTCCTACGAGCAGTACTTC
CASSFPARGVNSYEQYF
>TRBJ2-1|-|TRBV11-2|-
TGTGCCAGCAGTAAGAGCACGGCAGGACATGAGCAGTTCTTC
CASSKSTAGHEQFF
>TRBJ1-1|many|TRBV20-1|-
TGCAGTGCCCCTACCTTCTTTCCCAATACGAACACTGAAGCTTTCTTT
CSAPTFFPNTNTEAFF
>TRBJ1-1|-|TRBV5-6|-
TGTGCCAGCAGCGTTCAAACCACTGAAGCTTTCTTT
CASSVQTTEAFF
>TRBJ2-3|many|TRBV10-3|TRBD1
TGTGCCATCACGCCGACAGGGGATAGAGATACGCAGTATTTT
CAITPTGDRDTQYF
>TRBJ2-3|-|TRBV12-3/TRBV12-4|-
TGTGCCAGCAGTAAACAGGGGGGGAGCACAGATACGCAGTATTTT
CASSKQGGSTDTQYF
>TRBJ1-5|-|TRBV6-1|TRBD1
TGTGCCAGCAGGGATGGGACAGGGGAGAATCAGCCCCAGCATTTT
CASRDGTGENQPQHF
>TRBJ2-7|many|TRBV2|-
TGTGCCAGCACTACATCAATCCGGACTGAAACCTACGAGCAGTACTTC
CASTTSIRTETYEQYF
>TRBJ1-3|few|TRBV7-8|TRBD1
TGTGCCAGCAGCTCCGGGACAGGCCCCACTGGAAACACCATATATTTT
CASSSGTGPTGNTIYF
>TRBJ2-5|few|TRBV2|TRBD1
TGTGCCAGCAGCAATGAGGGACAGGGGGCCAAGACCCAGTACTTC
CASSNEGQGAKTQYF
>TRBJ2-3|many|TRBV20-1|-
TGCAGTGCTAGTTCCAGGCAAGCCACAGATACGCAGTATTTT
CSASSRQATDTQYF
>TRBJ2-5|-|TRBV20-1|TRBD2
TGCAGTGCCAAAGAGGGACTAGGGGGGCGGGAGACCCAGTACTTC
CSAKEGLGGRETQYF
>TRBJ2-7|-|TRBV27|-
TGTGCCAGCAGTAGACGGACCCACCCCTACGAGCAGTACTTC
CASSRRTHPYEQYF
>TRBJ2-3|-|TRBV7-6|TRBD2
TGTGCCAGCAGCTTAGCGGCGGGAGGAGCAGATACGCAGTATTTT
CASSLAAGGADTQYF
>TRBJ2-5|many|TRBV14|TRBD1
TGTGCCAGCAGCCCGGGACAGGTTGGGAAGACCCAGTACTTC
CASSPGQVGKTQYF
>TRBJ1-6|few|TRBV2|-
TGTGCCAGCAGTGCGGAGGGGCCCCCAGCCCTCCACTTT
CASSAEGPPALHF
>TRBJ2-2|many|TRBV6-4|-
TGTGCCAGCAGTGTTTCGGGGGCTATGAACACCGGGGAGCTGTTTTTT
CASSVSGAMNTGELFF
>TRBJ1-1|few|TRBV5-1|-
TGCGCCAGCAGCTCGGAGTTTGAAGCTTTCTTT
CASSSEFEAFF
>TRBJ2-3|few|TRBV6-2/TRBV6-3|-
TGTGCCAGCAGTTACGGACAGAGCACAGATACGCAGTATTTT
CASSYGQSTDTQYF
>TRBJ1-1|-|TRBV11-2|-
TGTGCCAGCAGCTTCGGACATTGGAACACTGAAGCTTTCTTT
CASSFGHWNTEAFF
>TRBJ2-1|-|TRBV6-1|-
TGTGCCAGCAGTGAAGCAGAGTTCAATGAGCAGTTCTTC
CASSEAEFNEQFF
>TRBJ1-1|-|TRBV12-3/TRBV12-4|-
TGTGCCAGCAGTTTACATTCACCCGCCCGACGCATGAACACTGAAGCTTTCTTT
CASSLHSPARRMNTEAFF
>TRBJ2-5|many|TRBV12-3/TRBV12-4|TRBD2
TGTGCCAGCAGGGGGGGGAAAGAGACCCAGTACTTC
CASRGGKETQYF
>TRBJ2-7|many|TRBV4-1|TRBD1
TGCGCCAGCAGCCCCCGGCAGGGGGCCTACGAGCAGTACTTC
CASSPRQGAYEQYF
>TRBJ2-7|-|TRBV28|-
TGTGCCAGCAGCACCGGACCTGTCCCCTACGAGCAGTACTTC
CASSTGPVPYEQYF
>TRBJ2-1|many|TRBV9|TRBD1
TGTGCCAGCAGCGGGACGACAGGGAGACTTTCCTACAATGAGCAGTTCTTC
CASSGTTGRLSYNEQFF
>TRBJ2-1|-|TRBV2|-
TGTGCTCTACAAACATCCGGGGTATCCCTCTCCTACAATGAGCAGTTCTTC
CALQTSGVSLSYNEQFF